This TCR beta chain was sequenced during a study of blood T cell repertoires in COVID-19. About the study: The United States, Italy and Spain provided the acute and convalescent COVID-19 samples.

As originally analysed: Estimation of nucleated cell counts was performed using reference gene primer amplification. Assay used: immunoSEQ multiplex PCR; TCRdb lists only in-frame clones, some missing. V and J calls and clone size are those listed in that table; D and trimming were worked out from the DNA. Counted here are more than 95,000 clones, roughly 85% occurring once; the ten biggest clones make up about 3.8%. Losses at the gene ends were 4 bases for V and 0 bases for J; bases not matched to a gene: 7. Per germline, CDR1 SGHAT and CDR2 FQNNGV. CDR3 length: 17 residues. This clonotype was obtained from a man aged 50 to 59 with acute or convalescent COVID-19. The sequencing sample was made of peripheral blood. J is TRBJ2-1 and V is TRBV11-2; 9 bases fit TRBD1. The DNA for the CDR3 is TGTGCCAGCAGCTCCCCCGGGACAGGGAGCTCCTACAATGAGCAGTTCTTC. Translation gives CASSSPGTGSSYNEQFF.